This TCR beta chain was sequenced during a study of T cells in women clearing cervical HPV infection. The wider study: Case blood drawn at lesion detection; control blood after infection cleared.

Study conclusions and caveats: Timing of associations relative to infection is unclear; T-cell subsets were not isolated.

The CDR3 is 17 residues long. The V gene's germline CDR1 is DFQATT and CDR2 SNEGSKA (reference sequence). V lost 0 bases to trimming and J lost 0 bases; unmatched junction nucleotides: 9. Sequencing was performed with immunoSEQ multiplex PCR; in TCRdb, only in-frame clones are kept and a portion is missing. The table counts 30,000 or so clones; under 4% lies in the top ten. Notes on this clone: Its antigen is unknown. The read is 3 residues too short to cover the CDR3 end, so that end is filled in from the germline J gene.

The chain combines TRBV20-1 with TRBJ2-3; 7 bases line up with TRBD1. The TCR sequence derives from a woman aged 18-70 years with a cervical HPV16 infection that either progressed to CIN3+ or cleared (not recorded which). Sequencing was done on a sample of blood buffy coat. This CDR3 is CSARDLEGGASTDTQYF. The DNA read from the CDR3 is TGCAGTGCTAGAGATCTCGAAGGGGGCGCCAGCACAGATACG.